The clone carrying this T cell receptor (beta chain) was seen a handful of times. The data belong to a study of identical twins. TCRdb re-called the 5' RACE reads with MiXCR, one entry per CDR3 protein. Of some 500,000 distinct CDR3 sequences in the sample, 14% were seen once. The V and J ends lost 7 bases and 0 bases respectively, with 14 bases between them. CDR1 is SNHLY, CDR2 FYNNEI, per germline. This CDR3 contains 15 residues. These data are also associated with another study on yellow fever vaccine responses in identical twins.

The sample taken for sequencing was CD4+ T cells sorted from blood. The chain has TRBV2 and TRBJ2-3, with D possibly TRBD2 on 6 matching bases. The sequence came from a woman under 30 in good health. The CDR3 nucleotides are TGTGCCAGCACCAAGGGACTCCCGAGCACAGATACGCAGTATTTT. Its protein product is CASTKGLPSTDTQYF.